The entry below gives a single T cell receptor (beta chain) sequence along with its context. The antigen remains unidentified. The same CDR3 also results from other DNA sequences found in this sample. Trimming shortened V by 7 bases and J by 2 bases, and 21 bases separated the two germline ends. There are 16 residues in the CDR3. The germline gives CDR1 MNHEY, CDR2 SMNVEV (reference sequence). PCR primers comprised 60 Vbeta and 13 Jbeta primers. Assay used: immunoSEQ multiplex PCR; TCRdb lists only in-frame clones, some missing. The data contain approximately 77,000 clones, roughly 80% of them seen just once; the ten biggest clones take up 3.5% to 5.5%. This sample stems from a study of cytomegalovirus exposure and HLA in healthy donors. Study outcomes and limitations: A missense DCLRE1C variant was associated with V- and J-gene trimming of TCR beta chains in a later analysis, and an independent cohort replicated the association.

This receptor was obtained from a man aged 35 to 55 in good health and CMV-seronegative. What was sequenced was PBMCs. J is TRBJ2-7 and V is TRBV27; D may be TRBD2 (6 bases). This CDR3 is CASTPSLGDFTYEQYF. CDR3 nucleotide sequence: TGTGCCAGCACACCTTCGCTAGGGGACTTTACCTACGAGCAGTACTTC.